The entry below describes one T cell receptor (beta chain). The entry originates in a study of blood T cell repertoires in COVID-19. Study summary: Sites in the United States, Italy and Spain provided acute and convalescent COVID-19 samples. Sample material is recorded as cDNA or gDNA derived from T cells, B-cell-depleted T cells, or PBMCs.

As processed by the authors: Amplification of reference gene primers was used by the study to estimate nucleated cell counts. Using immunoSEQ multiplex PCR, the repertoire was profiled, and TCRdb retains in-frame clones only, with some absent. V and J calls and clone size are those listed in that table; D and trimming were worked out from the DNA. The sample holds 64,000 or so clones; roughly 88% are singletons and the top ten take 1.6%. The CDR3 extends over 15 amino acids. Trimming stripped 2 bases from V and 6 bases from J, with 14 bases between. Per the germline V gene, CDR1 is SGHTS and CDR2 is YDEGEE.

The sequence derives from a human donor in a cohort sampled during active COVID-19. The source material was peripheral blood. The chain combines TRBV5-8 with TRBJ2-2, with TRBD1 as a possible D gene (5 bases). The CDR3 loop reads CASSFQRTKAGELFF. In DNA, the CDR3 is TGTGCCAGCAGCTTTCAGAGGACAAAGGCCGGGGAGCTGTTTTTT.